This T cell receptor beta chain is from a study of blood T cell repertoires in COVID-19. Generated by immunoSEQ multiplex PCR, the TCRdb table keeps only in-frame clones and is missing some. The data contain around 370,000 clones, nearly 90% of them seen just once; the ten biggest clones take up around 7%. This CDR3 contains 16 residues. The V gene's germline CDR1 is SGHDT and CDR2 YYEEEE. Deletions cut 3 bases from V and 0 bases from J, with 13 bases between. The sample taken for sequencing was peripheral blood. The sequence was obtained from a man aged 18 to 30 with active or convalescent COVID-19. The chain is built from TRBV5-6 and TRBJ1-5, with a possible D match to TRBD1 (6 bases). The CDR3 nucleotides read TGTGCCAGCAGCTCGACCCCAGGGGATAGCAATCAGCCCCAGCATTTT. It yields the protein CASSSTPGDSNQPQHF.